This entry describes one TCR beta chain. Its target is unknown. These data originate in a study of cytomegalovirus exposure and HLA in healthy donors. General study points: TCR beta V- and J-gene trimming, according to a later analysis, was linked to a missense DCLRE1C variant.

Trimming shortened V by 9 bases and J by 5 bases, and 23 bases separated the two germline ends. There are 15 residues in the CDR3. Germline loops: CDR1 ENHRY, CDR2 SYGVKD. Use of 60 Vbeta and 13 Jbeta primers characterized the PCR. Method: immunoSEQ multiplex PCR; TCRdb's copy keeps in-frame clones and lacks some. Here the sample spans approximately 100,000 clones, 65% to 85% being singletons. The chain couples TRBV10-3 to TRBJ2-7; D is undetermined. Sequencing was carried out using PBMCs. The TCR was taken from a man aged 50-59 years in good health and CMV-seropositive. CDR3: CAIRSDWAGSDEQYF. The CDR3 coding sequence is TGTGCCATACGGTCGGATTGGGCAGGTTCTGACGAGCAGTACTTC.